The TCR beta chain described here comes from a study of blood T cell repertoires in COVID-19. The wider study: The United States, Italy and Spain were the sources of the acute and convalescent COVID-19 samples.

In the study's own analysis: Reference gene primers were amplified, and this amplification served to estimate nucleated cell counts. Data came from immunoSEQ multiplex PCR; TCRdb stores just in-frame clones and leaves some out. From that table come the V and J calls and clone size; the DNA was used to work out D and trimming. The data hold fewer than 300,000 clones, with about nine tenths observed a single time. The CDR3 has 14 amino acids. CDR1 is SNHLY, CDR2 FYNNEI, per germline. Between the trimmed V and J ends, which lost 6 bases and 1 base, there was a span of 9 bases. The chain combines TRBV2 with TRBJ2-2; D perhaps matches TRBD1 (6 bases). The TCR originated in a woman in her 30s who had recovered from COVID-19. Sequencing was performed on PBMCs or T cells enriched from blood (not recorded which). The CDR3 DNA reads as TGTGCCAGCAGGATGACAGGGAACACCGGGGAGCTGTTTTTT. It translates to CASRMTGNTGELFF.